This entry concerns a single T cell receptor (beta chain). Its antigen is unidentified. Libraries were prepared by immunoSEQ multiplex PCR; TCRdb keeps only in-frame clonotypes and omits some of them. The profile shows tens of thousands of clones, approximately 70% of them singletons. Germline lookup yields CDR1 LNHDA and CDR2 SQIVND (reference sequence). The CDR3 totals 15 residues. V shed 3 bases and J 8 bases; nucleotides not matched to a gene: 4. The data stem from a study of vaccination effects on CD4 cells after COVID-19. Whole-study results and caveats: The vaccine-induced clones of healthy vaccinees included only 1 of 255 that cross-reacted with common cold coronaviruses.

Expansion with viral peptide pools was applied to antigen-specific CD4+ T cells by the ViraFEST assay prior to sequencing. Cultured cells yielded isolated CD4+ T cells after 10 days. Among the vaccine recipients, none had a prior SARS-CoV-2 infection, and nucleocapsid antibodies were negative. The researchers cultured 1.5 million to 2.5 million PBMC per well with 8 to 10 IU/ml IL-2 and 8 to 10 ug/ml peptides. The authors replaced half the medium with IL-2 medium on days 3 and 7. The chain carries TRBV19 and TRBJ2-1, with TRBD2 matching 13 bases. This clonotype was sampled from a human donor who received a COVID-19 vaccine. The sample here was CD4+ T cells from PBMCs cultured with HCoV-OC43 spike peptides, taken before COVID-19 vaccination. Subset: HCoV-OC43 spike overlapping peptide pool stimulation. CDR3 in amino acids: CASSIELAGGDEQFF. DNA of the CDR3: TGTGCCAGTAGTATCGAACTAGCGGGGGGGGATGAGCAGTTCTTC.